The clone carrying this T cell receptor (beta chain) was seen just once. This sample stems from a study of blood T cell repertoires in COVID-19. Study summary: Material from acute and convalescent COVID-19 was sourced from the United States, Italy and Spain.

This table comes from immunoSEQ multiplex PCR, and its TCRdb copy is limited to in-frame clones, with some not included. The data contain around 230,000 clones, around 80% of them seen just once; the ten biggest clones take up 27%. The V and J ends lost 2 bases and 6 bases, in that order; junction bases with no gene match: 2. Germline lookup yields CDR1 SSHAT and CDR2 FNYEAQ (reference sequence). The CDR3 is 14 amino acids. The source of this sequence is a middle-aged man with acute or convalescent COVID-19. Sequenced sample: peripheral blood. This rearrangement joins TRBV7-7 to TRBJ2-1, with 9 bases matching TRBD2. The CDR3 sequence: CASSLSSGSNEQFF. In DNA, the CDR3 is TGTGCCAGCAGCTTAAGTAGCGGGAGCAATGAGCAGTTCTTC.